The rows below give T cell receptor beta chains drawn from one sample of a study of identical twins. Each CDR3 protein is one row after TCRdb ran MiXCR on the 5' RACE reads. Here the sample spans 240,000 or so distinct CDR3 sequences, over 9.5% being singletons. The sequencing sample was made of memory T cells sorted from blood. The receptors were gathered from a man between 45 and 60 years old in good health. Each CDR3 is given with its conserved first and last residue. Each record gives: CDR3 DNA, CDR3 protein, clone size, D gene, V gene, J gene. A D gene is named only where the DNA matches it firmly. Only part of the rows carry a size: once, few, many, or a class if the clone is expanded.

cdr3_nt: TGCAGTGCTAGCTATAGCGGCTTATACAATGAGCAGTTCTTC
cdr3_aa: CSASYSGLYNEQFF
clone_size: many
d_call: .
v_call: TRBV20-1
j_call: TRBJ2-1

cdr3_nt: TGCGCCAGCAGCTTGGCCGGTTTTGGGCCCAATGAGCAGTTCTTC
cdr3_aa: CASSLAGFGPNEQFF
clone_size: .
d_call: .
v_call: TRBV5-1
j_call: TRBJ2-1

cdr3_nt: TGTGCCAGCAGTTACGGCGGCGGGGAGACCCAGTACTTC
cdr3_aa: CASSYGGGETQYF
clone_size: .
d_call: .
v_call: TRBV6-2/TRBV6-3
j_call: TRBJ2-5

cdr3_nt: TGCGCCAGCAGCCCGGACAGGGGTCAGGGGGCCGGGGAGCTGTTTTTT
cdr3_aa: CASSPDRGQGAGELFF
clone_size: .
d_call: TRBD1
v_call: TRBV5-1
j_call: TRBJ2-2

cdr3_nt: TGTGCCAGCAGCAGGACAGGGAACGGCCAGCCCCAGCATTTT
cdr3_aa: CASSRTGNGQPQHF
clone_size: .
d_call: TRBD1
v_call: TRBV5-6
j_call: TRBJ1-5

cdr3_nt: TGTGCCAGCAGCTTAGTCTTAGGACGGGGCACCGGGGAGCTGTTTTTT
cdr3_aa: CASSLVLGRGTGELFF
clone_size: .
d_call: .
v_call: TRBV7-2
j_call: TRBJ2-2

cdr3_nt: TGCAGTGCTAGAGATCTAGCGGGAGACGCCAAAGAGCAGTACTTC
cdr3_aa: CSARDLAGDAKEQYF
clone_size: many
d_call: TRBD2
v_call: TRBV20-1
j_call: TRBJ2-7

cdr3_nt: TGTGCCAGCAGTGGTCGGTCGTTCGGCACAGATACGCAGTATTTT
cdr3_aa: CASSGRSFGTDTQYF
clone_size: few
d_call: .
v_call: TRBV6-1
j_call: TRBJ2-3

cdr3_nt: TGTGCCAGCTCACCACCCGGGACGCCCCTGCAGTTCTTC
cdr3_aa: CASSPPGTPLQFF
clone_size: few
d_call: .
v_call: TRBV18
j_call: TRBJ2-1

cdr3_nt: TGCGCCAGCAGTGGCGGCACTACCGGGGCGGAGACCCAGTACTTC
cdr3_aa: CASSGGTTGAETQYF
clone_size: many
d_call: .
v_call: TRBV10-2
j_call: TRBJ2-5

cdr3_nt: TGTGCCAGCAGACCGTCTAGCGGAGATTACAATGAGCAGTTCTTC
cdr3_aa: CASRPSSGDYNEQFF
clone_size: .
d_call: TRBD2
v_call: TRBV6-2/TRBV6-3
j_call: TRBJ2-1

cdr3_nt: TGCAGTGCTAGAGATAGGAGGGCCCTGACGGACACCATATATTTT
cdr3_aa: CSARDRRALTDTIYF
clone_size: few
d_call: .
v_call: TRBV20-1
j_call: TRBJ1-3

cdr3_nt: TGTGCCAGCAGTGGGGGGGTGGGAGCGGACTATGGCTACACCTTC
cdr3_aa: CASSGGVGADYGYTF
clone_size: few
d_call: .
v_call: TRBV12-3/TRBV12-4
j_call: TRBJ1-2

cdr3_nt: TGTGCCAGCAGCTACATATCCTCCGGGGAGCTGTTTTTT
cdr3_aa: CASSYISSGELFF
clone_size: many
d_call: .
v_call: TRBV5-5
j_call: TRBJ2-2

cdr3_nt: TGTGCCAGCAGCTCTACAGGGGGCACTTACAATGAGCAGTTCTTC
cdr3_aa: CASSSTGGTYNEQFF
clone_size: many
d_call: TRBD1
v_call: TRBV7-3
j_call: TRBJ2-1

cdr3_nt: TGTGCCAGCAGTTTAAAGGACATCAAAAACATTCAGTACTTC
cdr3_aa: CASSLKDIKNIQYF
clone_size: many
d_call: .
v_call: TRBV12-3/TRBV12-4
j_call: TRBJ2-4

cdr3_nt: TGTGCCAGCAGTTACGGTCAGCGCAATGAGCAGTTCTTC
cdr3_aa: CASSYGQRNEQFF
clone_size: few
d_call: .
v_call: TRBV6-6
j_call: TRBJ2-1

cdr3_nt: TGTGCCAGGGGGACTAGCGGGAGCCCCCAAGAGACCCAGTACTTC
cdr3_aa: CARGTSGSPQETQYF
clone_size: many
d_call: .
v_call: TRBV21-1
j_call: TRBJ2-5

cdr3_nt: TGTGCCAGCAGCCCCCGGGACGGGAGGGCCGGGGAAGAGACCCAGTACTTC
cdr3_aa: CASSPRDGRAGEETQYF
clone_size: few
d_call: TRBD2
v_call: TRBV7-9
j_call: TRBJ2-5

cdr3_nt: TGTGCCAGCAGTTATCACCCCGGGGCGGGCGGGGAGCTGTTTTTT
cdr3_aa: CASSYHPGAGGELFF
clone_size: many
d_call: .
v_call: TRBV6-5
j_call: TRBJ2-2

cdr3_nt: TGTGCCAGCAGCCAAGGGGGGCAGGTCGGGGTGTTTTTT
cdr3_aa: CASSQGGQVGVFF
clone_size: few
d_call: .
v_call: TRBV3-1
j_call: TRBJ1-4

cdr3_nt: TGTGCCAGCAGCTTAGATCACCCCTCTTTGGACGAAAAACTGTTTTTT
cdr3_aa: CASSLDHPSLDEKLFF
clone_size: many
d_call: .
v_call: TRBV7-2
j_call: TRBJ1-4

cdr3_nt: TGTGCCAGCAGCGCACAGGGAGTCGCAGATACGCAGTATTTT
cdr3_aa: CASSAQGVADTQYF
clone_size: few
d_call: .
v_call: TRBV9
j_call: TRBJ2-3

cdr3_nt: TGTGCCACCAGTGATTTTTGTCGTGGGCAGACAAGCACGAACACTGAAGCTTTCTTT
cdr3_aa: CATSDFCRGQTSTNTEAFF
clone_size: .
d_call: .
v_call: TRBV24-1
j_call: TRBJ1-1

cdr3_nt: TGTGCCAGCAGTTTTCTCGACACTGAAGCTTTCTTT
cdr3_aa: CASSFLDTEAFF
clone_size: few
d_call: .
v_call: TRBV12-3/TRBV12-4
j_call: TRBJ1-1

cdr3_nt: TGCAGCGTTAGACAGGGTTTCAGGTTTTCATACGAGCAGTACTTC
cdr3_aa: CSVRQGFRFSYEQYF
clone_size: .
d_call: TRBD1
v_call: TRBV29-1
j_call: TRBJ2-7

cdr3_nt: TGTGCCAGCAGCCAAATAAACTATGGCTACACCTTC
cdr3_aa: CASSQINYGYTF
clone_size: many
d_call: .
v_call: TRBV3-1
j_call: TRBJ1-2

cdr3_nt: TGTGCCAGCAGTATTAACAGGGGGGAGACCCAGTACTTC
cdr3_aa: CASSINRGETQYF
clone_size: many
d_call: TRBD1
v_call: TRBV27
j_call: TRBJ2-5

cdr3_nt: TGCAGCGCCGGACACCAATCGAACACTGAAGCTTTCTTT
cdr3_aa: CSAGHQSNTEAFF
clone_size: few
d_call: .
v_call: TRBV29-1
j_call: TRBJ1-1

cdr3_nt: TGTGCCATCAGTGAACGAGAGGGGGCTGGGGAGACCCAGTACTTC
cdr3_aa: CAISEREGAGETQYF
clone_size: many
d_call: TRBD1
v_call: TRBV10-3
j_call: TRBJ2-5

cdr3_nt: TGTGCCAGCAGCTTAGACCCGACAGGATCCTATGGCTACACCTTC
cdr3_aa: CASSLDPTGSYGYTF
clone_size: .
d_call: .
v_call: TRBV7-2
j_call: TRBJ1-2

cdr3_nt: TGCGCCAGCAGCTGGGGGACAGGGTCTGGCGAGACCCAGTACTTC
cdr3_aa: CASSWGTGSGETQYF
clone_size: few
d_call: TRBD1
v_call: TRBV5-1
j_call: TRBJ2-5

cdr3_nt: TGCGCCAGCAGCTTTGGGACAGGGGGCCGGGCAGATACGCAGTATTTT
cdr3_aa: CASSFGTGGRADTQYF
clone_size: many
d_call: TRBD1
v_call: TRBV5-1
j_call: TRBJ2-3

cdr3_nt: TGTGCCAGCAGCTTAGCGCGAGGGGGGCTAGGGGAGACCCAGTACTTC
cdr3_aa: CASSLARGGLGETQYF
clone_size: few
d_call: .
v_call: TRBV7-2
j_call: TRBJ2-5

cdr3_nt: TGCAGTGCTAGAACCCCGGGACAGGGGTTGAAGACCCAGTACTTC
cdr3_aa: CSARTPGQGLKTQYF
clone_size: many
d_call: TRBD1
v_call: TRBV20-1
j_call: TRBJ2-5

cdr3_nt: TGTGCCAGCAGCGACGCCTTGGCGGGGCTAGACACAGATACGCAGTATTTT
cdr3_aa: CASSDALAGLDTDTQYF
clone_size: .
d_call: .
v_call: TRBV2
j_call: TRBJ2-3

cdr3_nt: TGTGCCAGCAGCCCCCTGGGTGGGGAGCTGTTTTTT
cdr3_aa: CASSPLGGELFF
clone_size: few
d_call: .
v_call: TRBV5-8
j_call: TRBJ2-2

cdr3_nt: TGCAGCGTCCCGGTAGGCTATGGCTACACCTTC
cdr3_aa: CSVPVGYGYTF
clone_size: few
d_call: .
v_call: TRBV29-1
j_call: TRBJ1-2

cdr3_nt: TGTGCCAGCAGCGTAGAGGGAGGTGGAAACACCATATATTTT
cdr3_aa: CASSVEGGGNTIYF
clone_size: .
d_call: .
v_call: TRBV9
j_call: TRBJ1-3

cdr3_nt: TGTGCCAGCAGCCGGACTAGCGGGGGATCCCGGGGGGAGACCCAGTACTTC
cdr3_aa: CASSRTSGGSRGETQYF
clone_size: .
d_call: TRBD2
v_call: TRBV3-1
j_call: TRBJ2-5

cdr3_nt: TGCGCCAGCAGCCCGGAGGGACAGGCCTATGGCTACACCTTC
cdr3_aa: CASSPEGQAYGYTF
clone_size: .
d_call: TRBD1
v_call: TRBV5-1
j_call: TRBJ1-2

cdr3_nt: TGTGCCAGCTCCCTTGGACAGGGGGCTTATGGCTACACCTTC
cdr3_aa: CASSLGQGAYGYTF
clone_size: .
d_call: TRBD1
v_call: TRBV18
j_call: TRBJ1-2

cdr3_nt: TGTGCCAGCAGTGAAGGGGGAACTGAAGCTTTCTTT
cdr3_aa: CASSEGGTEAFF
clone_size: many
d_call: .
v_call: TRBV25-1
j_call: TRBJ1-1

cdr3_nt: TGTGCCAGCAGCCAGAGCAGGCCTTTGAGGGACAGGGAGAATTCACCCCTCCACTTT
cdr3_aa: CASSQSRPLRDRENSPLHF
clone_size: many
d_call: TRBD1
v_call: TRBV3-1
j_call: TRBJ1-6

cdr3_nt: TGTGCCAGCAGCCGGGGGACCTACACCGGGGAGCTGTTTTTT
cdr3_aa: CASSRGTYTGELFF
clone_size: few
d_call: .
v_call: TRBV7-3
j_call: TRBJ2-2

cdr3_nt: TGTGCCAGCAGTCCTCTTGACGGCTCCGGAGTTGGAAAACTGTTTTTT
cdr3_aa: CASSPLDGSGVGKLFF
clone_size: few
d_call: .
v_call: TRBV6-1
j_call: TRBJ1-4

cdr3_nt: TGTGCCAGCAGTTTGGCAGGGTTCTATGGCTACACCTTC
cdr3_aa: CASSLAGFYGYTF
clone_size: few
d_call: .
v_call: TRBV28
j_call: TRBJ1-2

cdr3_nt: TGCGCCAGCAGCACCGGACAGGGAGAGGTCGCTGAAGCTTTCTTT
cdr3_aa: CASSTGQGEVAEAFF
clone_size: many
d_call: TRBD1
v_call: TRBV5-1
j_call: TRBJ1-1

cdr3_nt: TGTGCCAGCAATGGACAGTTCTACAATGAGCAGTTCTTC
cdr3_aa: CASNGQFYNEQFF
clone_size: few
d_call: .
v_call: TRBV6-1
j_call: TRBJ2-1

cdr3_nt: TGTGCCAGCAGCTTTCAGGTCTCGAACTCTGGAAACACCATATATTTT
cdr3_aa: CASSFQVSNSGNTIYF
clone_size: few
d_call: .
v_call: TRBV11-2
j_call: TRBJ1-3

cdr3_nt: TGCGCCAGCAGTGAGTCCCAACTAGCCCAGAATGAGCAGTTCTTC
cdr3_aa: CASSESQLAQNEQFF
clone_size: many
d_call: .
v_call: TRBV10-1
j_call: TRBJ2-1

cdr3_nt: TGTGCCAGCAGCGGCGAAGGGGGGACACTTCAAGAGACCCAGTACTTC
cdr3_aa: CASSGEGGTLQETQYF
clone_size: few
d_call: .
v_call: TRBV9
j_call: TRBJ2-5

cdr3_nt: TGCGCCAGCAAAACGGGACAGGGAGGCAATGAGCAGTTCTTC
cdr3_aa: CASKTGQGGNEQFF
clone_size: many
d_call: TRBD1
v_call: TRBV4-1
j_call: TRBJ2-1

cdr3_nt: TGTGCCAGCAGCTTAGAGGACAGGGGGTACAATGAGCAGTTCTTC
cdr3_aa: CASSLEDRGYNEQFF
clone_size: .
d_call: TRBD1
v_call: TRBV11-2
j_call: TRBJ2-1

cdr3_nt: TGCGCCAGCAGCGTCGGGACAGGGGCCACAGATACGCAGTATTTT
cdr3_aa: CASSVGTGATDTQYF
clone_size: .
d_call: TRBD1
v_call: TRBV5-1
j_call: TRBJ2-3

cdr3_nt: TGTGCCAGCAGCATAGCCGGACCTAATGAAAAACTGTTTTTT
cdr3_aa: CASSIAGPNEKLFF
clone_size: .
d_call: .
v_call: TRBV5-5
j_call: TRBJ1-4

cdr3_nt: TGTGCCAGCAGTCCAGGACTAGAATTTTACAATGAGCAGTTCTTC
cdr3_aa: CASSPGLEFYNEQFF
clone_size: many
d_call: TRBD2
v_call: TRBV6-2/TRBV6-3
j_call: TRBJ2-1

cdr3_nt: TGTGCCAGCAGACCTACAGGGACAACTAATGAAAAACTGTTTTTT
cdr3_aa: CASRPTGTTNEKLFF
clone_size: few
d_call: .
v_call: TRBV6-1
j_call: TRBJ1-4

cdr3_nt: TGTGCCAGCAGTTACTCTTACACAGGGGGCTGGAACGAGCAGTACTTC
cdr3_aa: CASSYSYTGGWNEQYF
clone_size: many
d_call: TRBD1
v_call: TRBV6-5
j_call: TRBJ2-7